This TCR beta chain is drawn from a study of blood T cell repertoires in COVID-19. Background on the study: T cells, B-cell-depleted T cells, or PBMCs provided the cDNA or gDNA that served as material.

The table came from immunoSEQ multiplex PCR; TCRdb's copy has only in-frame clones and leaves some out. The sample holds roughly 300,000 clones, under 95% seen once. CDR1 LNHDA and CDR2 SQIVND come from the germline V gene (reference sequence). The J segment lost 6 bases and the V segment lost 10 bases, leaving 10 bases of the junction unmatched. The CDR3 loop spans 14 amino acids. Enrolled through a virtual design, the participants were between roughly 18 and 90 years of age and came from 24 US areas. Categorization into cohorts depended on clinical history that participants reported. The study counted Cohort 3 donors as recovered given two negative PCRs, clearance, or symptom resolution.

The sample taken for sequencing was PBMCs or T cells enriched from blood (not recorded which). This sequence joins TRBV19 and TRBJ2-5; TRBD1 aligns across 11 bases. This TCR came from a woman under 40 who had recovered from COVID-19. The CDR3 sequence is CATPGQGVRKTQYF. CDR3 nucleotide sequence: TGTGCCACCCCGGGACAGGGGGTAAGGAAGACCCAGTACTTC.